A selection of T cell receptor beta chains follows, all from one sample in a study of long-term antiretroviral therapy in people with HIV. Profiling relied on immunoSEQ multiplex PCR, and the TCRdb table lists in-frame clones only, not all of them. The sample has 4,500 or so clones; 70% to 90% are singletons. Specimen: unsorted PBMCs, collected 1.3 years after starting antiretroviral therapy. Source of these receptors: a woman aged 45-65 years with HIV. The CDR3 runs from the conserved cysteine through the conserved F or W. A D gene is named only where the DNA matches it firmly. Size is omitted from some rows. Given values are once, few, many or a class for expanded clones.

D,V,size,J,CDR3,DNA
-,TRBV19,-,TRBJ1-1,CASSPGPLRSTEAFF,TGTGCCAGTAGTCCAGGGCCCTTACGGTCTACTGAAGCTTTCTTT
TRBD1,TRBV5-6,-,TRBJ2-1,CASSSGTGVFEQFF,TGTGCCAGCAGCTCCGGGACAGGGGTTTTTGAGCAGTTCTTC
-,TRBV12-5,once,TRBJ2-4,CASGLVRNLAKNIQYF,TGTGCTAGTGGTTTGGTAAGAAATCTAGCCAAAAACATTCAGTACTTC
TRBD1,TRBV25-1,-,TRBJ1-1,CASSATGALNTEAFF,TGTGCCAGCAGTGCTACAGGGGCCCTGAACACTGAAGCTTTCTTT
-,TRBV7-9,-,TRBJ2-3,CASSSRARTNTDTQYF,TGTGCCAGCAGCTCCCGAGCGAGGACTAATACAGATACGCAGTATTTT
-,TRBV18,-,TRBJ1-1,CASSPQVGNTEAFF,TGTGCCAGCTCACCACAAGTCGGTAACACTGAAGCTTTCTTT
TRBD1,TRBV6-1,-,TRBJ1-6,CASFPAGTGNSPLHF,TGTGCCAGCTTCCCGGCCGGGACAGGGAATTCACCCCTCCACTTT
TRBD1,TRBV10-3,few,TRBJ1-1,CASTQGIGNTEAFF,TGTGCCAGTACACAGGGGATTGGGAACACTGAAGCTTTCTTT
-,TRBV27,-,TRBJ1-1,CASSLWSYTEAFF,TGTGCCAGCAGTTTGTGGTCTTACACTGAAGCTTTCTTT
-,TRBV5-1,-,TRBJ2-3,CASSLFTDLSTDTQYF,TGCGCCAGCAGTCTTTTTACGGACTTAAGCACAGATACGCAGTATTTT
TRBD1,TRBV7-3,-,TRBJ2-3,CASSAQGADTQYF,TGTGCCAGCAGCGCTCAGGGGGCAGATACGCAGTATTTT
TRBD1,TRBV9,-,TRBJ1-5,CASSATGQGSQPQHF,TGTGCCAGCAGCGCCACGGGACAGGGAAGTCAGCCCCAGCATTTT
-,TRBV4-1,-,TRBJ1-2,CASSQNTVGANYGYTF,TGCGCCAGCAGCCAAAACACCGTAGGAGCTAACTATGGCTACACCTTC